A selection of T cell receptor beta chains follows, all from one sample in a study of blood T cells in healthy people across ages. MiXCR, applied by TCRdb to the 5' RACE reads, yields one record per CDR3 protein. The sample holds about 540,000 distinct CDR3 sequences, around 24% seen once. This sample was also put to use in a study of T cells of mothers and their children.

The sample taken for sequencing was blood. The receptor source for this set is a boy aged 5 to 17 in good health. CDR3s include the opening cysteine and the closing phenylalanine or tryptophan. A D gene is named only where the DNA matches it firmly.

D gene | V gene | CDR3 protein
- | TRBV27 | CASSLSAQGIPNYGYTF
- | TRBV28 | CASRKVGAGYGYTF
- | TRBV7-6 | CASTSPYSNTGELFF
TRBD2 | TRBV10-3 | CAIHEREGPTTGELFF
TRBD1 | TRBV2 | CASKVGQGLSYEQYF
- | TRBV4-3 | CASGDPNRANHNEQFF
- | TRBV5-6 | CASSLMRGSDTQYF
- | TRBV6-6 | CASSSYTDTQHF
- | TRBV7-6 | CASSLGLGGLTVYEQFF
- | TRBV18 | CASSPTKGDREEETQYF
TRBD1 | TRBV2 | CASSGGQGAGQPQHF
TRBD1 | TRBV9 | CASSVGGGTTEAFF
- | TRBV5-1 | CASRQGLGELFF
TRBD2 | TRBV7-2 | CASSLDLAGGPVDEQFF
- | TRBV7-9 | CASSFGGRVETQYF
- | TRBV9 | CASSEESAGTQYF
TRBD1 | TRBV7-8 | CASSLVTQGGGYTF
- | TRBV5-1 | CASSSDRLSSYEQYF
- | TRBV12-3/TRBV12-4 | CASTSGQTQETQYF
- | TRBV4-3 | CASSQDRGREGYTF
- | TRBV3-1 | CASSQAGLSYEQYF
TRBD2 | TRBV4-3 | CASSQIAGGLPGELFF
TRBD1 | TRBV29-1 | CSVTGSSYEQYF